This T cell receptor (beta chain) was recorded in a study of monozygotic twins with inflammatory bowel disease. The CDR3 runs 11 residues. Germline assignment: CDR1 SGHAT and CDR2 FQNNGV. TCRdb reprocessed the 5' RACE reads and reports one entry per CDR3 protein, with no DNA. The sample data list around 410,000 distinct CDR3 sequences. Blood, about 2.6 ml, was drawn per donor. The receptor comes from a human donor with ulcerative colitis or Crohn's disease, or a healthy co-twin of an affected twin (not recorded which). V gene TRBV11-2 combines with J gene TRBJ2-7; TCRdb reports TRBD1, a call that lacks DNA to check it against. The sequencing sample was made of blood. CDR3 in amino acids: CASKGYSEQYF.